The table lists the clone carrying this TCR beta chain with a few counts. Its target is not known. Included were adult ileal or ileocolonic Crohn's patients indicated for ileocolonic resection. V was cut by 5 bases and J by 6 bases, with 11 bases left in between. Per the germline V gene, CDR1 is MNHEY and CDR2 is SVGAGI. This CDR3 region has 12 residues. This specimen comes from a study of T cell repertoires in ileal Crohn's disease. Overall study: About half of patients got postoperative therapy: 11 thiopurines, around 20 anti-TNF. Study-wide results and caveats: High-frequency clones were more common in sorted CD8 than CD4 cells.

This table comes from immunoSEQ multiplex PCR, and its TCRdb copy is limited to in-frame clones, with some not included. The sample contains approximately 15,000 clones, around 65% of which appear only once. This rearrangement joins TRBV6-5 to TRBJ2-7, with D possibly matching TRBD1 (5 bases). The sequencing sample was made of ileal tissue. The sequence came from an adult with Crohn's disease. CDR3 DNA: TGTGCCAGCAGTGTTAGGGGTAGCGAGCAGTACTTC. This gives the protein CASSVRGSEQYF.